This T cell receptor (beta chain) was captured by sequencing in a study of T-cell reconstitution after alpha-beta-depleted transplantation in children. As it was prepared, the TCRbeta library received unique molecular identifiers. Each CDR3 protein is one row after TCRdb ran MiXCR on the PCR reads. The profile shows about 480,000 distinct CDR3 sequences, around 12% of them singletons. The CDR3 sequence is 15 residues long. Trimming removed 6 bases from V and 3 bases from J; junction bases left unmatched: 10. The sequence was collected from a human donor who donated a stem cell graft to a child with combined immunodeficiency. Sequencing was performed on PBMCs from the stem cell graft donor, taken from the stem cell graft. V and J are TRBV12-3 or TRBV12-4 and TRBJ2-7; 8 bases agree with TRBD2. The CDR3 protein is CASSSAFSGSYEQYF. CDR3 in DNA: TGTGCCAGCAGCTCCGCCTTCAGCGGGAGCTACGAGCAGTACTTC.